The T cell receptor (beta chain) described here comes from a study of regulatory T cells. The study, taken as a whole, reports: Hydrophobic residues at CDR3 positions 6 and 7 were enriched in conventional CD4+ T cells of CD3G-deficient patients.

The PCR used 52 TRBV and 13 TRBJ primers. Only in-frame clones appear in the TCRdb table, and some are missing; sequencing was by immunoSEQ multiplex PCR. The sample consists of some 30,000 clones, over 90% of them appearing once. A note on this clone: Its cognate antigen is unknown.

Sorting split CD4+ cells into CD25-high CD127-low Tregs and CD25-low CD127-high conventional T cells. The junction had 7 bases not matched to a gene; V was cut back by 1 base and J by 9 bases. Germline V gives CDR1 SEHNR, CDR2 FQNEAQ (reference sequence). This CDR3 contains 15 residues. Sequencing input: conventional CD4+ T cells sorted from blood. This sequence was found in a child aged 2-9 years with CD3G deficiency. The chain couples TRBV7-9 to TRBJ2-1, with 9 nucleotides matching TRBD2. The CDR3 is CASSLDSGRFSEQFF. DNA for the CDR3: TGTGCCAGCAGCTTAGATAGCGGGAGATTCTCTGAGCAGTTCTTC.